This TCR beta chain was observed in a study of T-cell memory formation after mild COVID-19. In TCRdb, the 5' RACE reads were re-called with MiXCR into one record per CDR3 protein. Found here are about 400,000 distinct CDR3 sequences, 15% to 20% of them singletons; the top ten hold roughly a fifth. Looked up from germline, CDR1 is MNHEY and CDR2 is SVGAGI. Trimming stripped 8 bases from V and 4 bases from J, with 11 bases between. The CDR3 covers 13 residues. Turning to this clonotype: Its specificity is unknown.

Whole-study findings and limits: Largely, contracting CD4+ clones fell within CM and EM, and contracting CD8+ clones within EMRA.

Sample: PBMCs or a T cell subset sorted from them (not recorded which). The source is a man younger than 35 who had mild COVID-19 (a few samples of this study predate the infection). Cell type and time point are not known. The V and J genes are TRBV6-5 and TRBJ2-2; D possibly uses TRBD1 or TRBD2 (6 bases each). The CDR3, as DNA: TGTGCCAGCCGGGGGCAGGGCACCGGGGAGCTGTTTTTT. This sequence encodes CASRGQGTGELFF.